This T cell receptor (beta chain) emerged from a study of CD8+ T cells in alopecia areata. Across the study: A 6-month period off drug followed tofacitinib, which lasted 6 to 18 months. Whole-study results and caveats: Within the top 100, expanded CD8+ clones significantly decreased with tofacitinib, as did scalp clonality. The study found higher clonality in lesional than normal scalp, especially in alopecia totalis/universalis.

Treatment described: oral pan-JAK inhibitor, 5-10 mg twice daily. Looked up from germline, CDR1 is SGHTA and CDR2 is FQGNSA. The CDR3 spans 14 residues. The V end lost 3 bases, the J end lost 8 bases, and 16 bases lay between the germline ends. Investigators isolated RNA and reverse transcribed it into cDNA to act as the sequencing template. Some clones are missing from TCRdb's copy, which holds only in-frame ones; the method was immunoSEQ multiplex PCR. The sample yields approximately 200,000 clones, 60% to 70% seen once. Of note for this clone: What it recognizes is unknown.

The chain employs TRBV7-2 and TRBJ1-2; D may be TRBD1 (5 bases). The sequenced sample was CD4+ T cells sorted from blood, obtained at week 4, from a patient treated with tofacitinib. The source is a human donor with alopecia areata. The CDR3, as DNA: TGTGCCAGCAGCTTTGACAGTTTCTCGAAGGGCTACACCTTC. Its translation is CASSFDSFSKGYTF.